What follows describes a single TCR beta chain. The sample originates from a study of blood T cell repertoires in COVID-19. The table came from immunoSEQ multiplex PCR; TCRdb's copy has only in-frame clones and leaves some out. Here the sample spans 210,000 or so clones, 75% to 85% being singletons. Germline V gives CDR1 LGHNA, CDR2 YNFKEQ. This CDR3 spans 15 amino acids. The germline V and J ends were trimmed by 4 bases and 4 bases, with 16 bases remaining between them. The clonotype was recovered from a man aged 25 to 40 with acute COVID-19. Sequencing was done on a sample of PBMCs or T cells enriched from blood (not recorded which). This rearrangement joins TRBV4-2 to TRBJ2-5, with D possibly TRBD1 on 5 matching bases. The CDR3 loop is CASSPRVGFGETQYF. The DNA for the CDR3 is TGTGCCAGCAGCCCCAGGGTCGGGTTCGGAGAGACCCAGTACTTC.